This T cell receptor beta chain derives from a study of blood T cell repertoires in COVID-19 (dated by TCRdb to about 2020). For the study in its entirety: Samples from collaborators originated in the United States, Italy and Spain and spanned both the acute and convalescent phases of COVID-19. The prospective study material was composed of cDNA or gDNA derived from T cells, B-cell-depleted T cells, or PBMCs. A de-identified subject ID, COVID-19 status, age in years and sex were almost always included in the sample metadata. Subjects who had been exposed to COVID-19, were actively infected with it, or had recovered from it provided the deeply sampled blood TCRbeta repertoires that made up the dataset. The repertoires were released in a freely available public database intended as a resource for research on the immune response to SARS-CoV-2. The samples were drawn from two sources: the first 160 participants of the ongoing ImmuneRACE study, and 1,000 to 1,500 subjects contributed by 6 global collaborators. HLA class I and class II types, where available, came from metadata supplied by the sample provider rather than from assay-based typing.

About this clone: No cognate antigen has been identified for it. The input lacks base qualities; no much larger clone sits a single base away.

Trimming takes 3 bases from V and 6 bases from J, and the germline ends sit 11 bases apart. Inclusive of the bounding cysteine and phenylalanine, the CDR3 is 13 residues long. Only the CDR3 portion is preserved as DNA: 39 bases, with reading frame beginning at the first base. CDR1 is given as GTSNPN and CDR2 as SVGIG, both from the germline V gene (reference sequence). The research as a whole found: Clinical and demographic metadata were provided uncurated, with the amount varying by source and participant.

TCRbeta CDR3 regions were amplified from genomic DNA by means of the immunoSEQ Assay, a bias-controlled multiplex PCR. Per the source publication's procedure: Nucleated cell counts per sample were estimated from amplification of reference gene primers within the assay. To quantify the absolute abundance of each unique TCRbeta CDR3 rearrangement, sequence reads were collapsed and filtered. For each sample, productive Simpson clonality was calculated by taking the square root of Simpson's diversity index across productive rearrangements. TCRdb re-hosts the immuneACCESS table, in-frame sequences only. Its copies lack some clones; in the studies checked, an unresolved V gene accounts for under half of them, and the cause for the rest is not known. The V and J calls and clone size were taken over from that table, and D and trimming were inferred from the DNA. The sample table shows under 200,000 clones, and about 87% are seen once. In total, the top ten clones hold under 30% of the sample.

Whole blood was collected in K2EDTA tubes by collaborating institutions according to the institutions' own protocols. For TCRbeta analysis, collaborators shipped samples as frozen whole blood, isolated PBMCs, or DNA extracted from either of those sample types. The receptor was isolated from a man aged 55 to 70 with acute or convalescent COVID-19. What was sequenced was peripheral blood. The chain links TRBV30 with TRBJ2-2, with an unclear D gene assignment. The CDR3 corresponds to CAWRPVAPGELFF. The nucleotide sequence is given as TGTGCCTGGAGGCCCGTGGCTCCCGGGGAGCTGTTTTTT.